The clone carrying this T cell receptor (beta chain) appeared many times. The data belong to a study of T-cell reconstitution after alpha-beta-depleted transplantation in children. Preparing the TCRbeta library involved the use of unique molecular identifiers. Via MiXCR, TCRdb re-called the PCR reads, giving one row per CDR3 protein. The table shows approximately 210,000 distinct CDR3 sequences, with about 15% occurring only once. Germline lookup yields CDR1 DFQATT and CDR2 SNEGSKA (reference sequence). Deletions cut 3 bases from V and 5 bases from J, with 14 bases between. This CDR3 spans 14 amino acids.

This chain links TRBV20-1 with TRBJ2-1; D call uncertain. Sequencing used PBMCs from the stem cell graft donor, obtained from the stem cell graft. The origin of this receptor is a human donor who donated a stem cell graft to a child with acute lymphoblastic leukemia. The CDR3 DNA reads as TGCAGTGCTAGCTCCGCGACAAACAACAATGAGCAGTTCTTC. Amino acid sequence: CSASSATNNNEQFF.